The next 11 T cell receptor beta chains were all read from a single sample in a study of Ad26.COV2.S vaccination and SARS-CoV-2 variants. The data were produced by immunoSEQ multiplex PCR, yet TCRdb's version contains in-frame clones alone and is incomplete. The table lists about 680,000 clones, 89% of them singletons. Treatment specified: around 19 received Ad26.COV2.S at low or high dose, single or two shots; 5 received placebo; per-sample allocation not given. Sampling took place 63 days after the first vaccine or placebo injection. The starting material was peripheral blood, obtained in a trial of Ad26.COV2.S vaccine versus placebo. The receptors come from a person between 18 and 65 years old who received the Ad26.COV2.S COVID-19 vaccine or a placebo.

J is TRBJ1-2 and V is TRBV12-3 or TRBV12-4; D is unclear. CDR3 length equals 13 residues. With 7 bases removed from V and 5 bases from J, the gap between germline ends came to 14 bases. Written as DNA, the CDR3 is TGTGCCAGCACCCCCGAAGTGCGTTATGGCTACACCTTC. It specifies CASTPEVRYGYTF.

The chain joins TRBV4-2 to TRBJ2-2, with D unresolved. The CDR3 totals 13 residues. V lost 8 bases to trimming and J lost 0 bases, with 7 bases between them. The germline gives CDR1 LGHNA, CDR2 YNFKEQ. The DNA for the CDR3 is TGTGCCAGCTCCAACGCGAACACCGGGGAGCTGTTTTTT. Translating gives CASSNANTGELFF.

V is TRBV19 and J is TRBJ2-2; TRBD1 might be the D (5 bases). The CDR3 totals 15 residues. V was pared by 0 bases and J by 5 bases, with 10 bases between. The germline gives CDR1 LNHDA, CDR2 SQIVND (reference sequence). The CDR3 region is CASSIDDSKTGELFF. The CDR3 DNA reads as TGTGCCAGTAGTATAGACGACAGTAAAACCGGGGAGCTGTTTTTT.

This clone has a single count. Here the CDR3 reads CASSFRLAGVSVEQFF. CDR3 in DNA: TGTGCCAGCAGTTTCAGACTAGCGGGAGTATCAGTTGAGCAGTTCTTC. The genes are TRBV6-5 and TRBJ2-1, with TRBD2 identical over 12 bases. The CDR3 has 16 amino acids. V was clipped by 4 bases and J by 9 bases; unmatched bases: 10. The V gene's germline CDR1 is MNHEY and CDR2 SVGAGI.

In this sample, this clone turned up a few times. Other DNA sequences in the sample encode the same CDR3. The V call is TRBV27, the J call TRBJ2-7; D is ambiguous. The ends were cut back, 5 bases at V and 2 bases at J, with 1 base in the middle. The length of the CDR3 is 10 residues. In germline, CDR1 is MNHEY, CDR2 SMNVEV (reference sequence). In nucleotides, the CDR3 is TGTGCCAGCAGTACCTACGAGCAGTACTTC. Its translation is CASSTYEQYF.

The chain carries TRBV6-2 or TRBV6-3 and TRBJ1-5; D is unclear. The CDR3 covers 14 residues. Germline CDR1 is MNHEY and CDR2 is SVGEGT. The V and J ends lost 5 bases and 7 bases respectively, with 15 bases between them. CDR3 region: CASSQREFGQPQHF. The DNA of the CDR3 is TGTGCCAGCAGTCAAAGGGAATTTGGACAGCCCCAGCATTTT.

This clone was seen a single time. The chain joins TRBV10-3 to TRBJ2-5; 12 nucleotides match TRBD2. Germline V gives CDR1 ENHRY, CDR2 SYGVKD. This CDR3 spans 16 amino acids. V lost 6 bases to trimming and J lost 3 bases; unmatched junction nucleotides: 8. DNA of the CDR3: TGTGCCATCAGGGGAGAGACTAGCGGGAGCAAAGAGACCCAGTACTTC. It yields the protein CAIRGETSGSKETQYF.

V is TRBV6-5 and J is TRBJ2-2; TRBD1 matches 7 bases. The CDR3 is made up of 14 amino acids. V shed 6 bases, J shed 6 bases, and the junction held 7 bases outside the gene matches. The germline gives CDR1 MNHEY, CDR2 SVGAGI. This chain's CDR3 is CASRGGVDAGELFF. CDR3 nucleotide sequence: TGTGCCAGCAGAGGGGGCGTGGACGCCGGGGAGCTGTTTTTT.

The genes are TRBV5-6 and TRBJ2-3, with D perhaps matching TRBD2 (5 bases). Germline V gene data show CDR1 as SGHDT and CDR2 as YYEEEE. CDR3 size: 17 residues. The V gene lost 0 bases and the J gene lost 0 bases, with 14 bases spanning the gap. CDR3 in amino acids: CASSLVRESHSTDTQYF. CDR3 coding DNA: TGTGCCAGCAGCTTGGTCCGGGAATCACATAGCACAGATACGCAGTATTTT.

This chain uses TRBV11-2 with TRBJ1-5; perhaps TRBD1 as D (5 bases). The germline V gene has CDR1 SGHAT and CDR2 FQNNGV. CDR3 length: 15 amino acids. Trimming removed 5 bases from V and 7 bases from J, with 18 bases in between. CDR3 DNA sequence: TGTGCCAGCAGCCCTAGTGGGACCTACGAGCAGCCCCAGCATTTT. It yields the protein CASSPSGTYEQPQHF.

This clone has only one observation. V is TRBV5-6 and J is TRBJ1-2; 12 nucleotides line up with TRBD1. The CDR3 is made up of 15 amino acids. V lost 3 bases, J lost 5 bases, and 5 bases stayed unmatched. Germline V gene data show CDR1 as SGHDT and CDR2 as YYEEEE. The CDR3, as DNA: TGTGCCAGCAGCTGGGGGACAGGGGGCAATTATGGCTACACCTTC. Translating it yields CASSWGTGGNYGYTF.